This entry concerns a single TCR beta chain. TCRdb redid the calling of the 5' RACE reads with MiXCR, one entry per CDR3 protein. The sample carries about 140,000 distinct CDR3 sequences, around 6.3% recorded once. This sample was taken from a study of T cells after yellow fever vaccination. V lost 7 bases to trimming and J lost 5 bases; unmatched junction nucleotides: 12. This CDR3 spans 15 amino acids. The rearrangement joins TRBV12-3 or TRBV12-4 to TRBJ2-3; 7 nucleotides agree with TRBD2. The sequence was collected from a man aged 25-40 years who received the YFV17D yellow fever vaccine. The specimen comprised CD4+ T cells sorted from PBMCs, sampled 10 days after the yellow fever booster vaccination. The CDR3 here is CASNTGGRGVDTQYF. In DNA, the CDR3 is TGTGCCAGCAACACGGGGGGACGCGGGGTAGATACGCAGTATTTT.